This T cell receptor (beta chain) was profiled in a study of T cell repertoires in cytomegalovirus infection. Study-level background: Public TCR beta signatures were indicative of both CMV infection and a matching HLA type. Notes on the study in general: Dominating the ex vivo response were HLA-C-restricted CMV-specific TCR beta clonotypes.

This clonotype was seen a few times. The antigen remains unidentified. The CDR3 spans 14 residues. Germline lookup yields CDR1 MDHEN and CDR2 SYDVKM. Trimming left V 7 bases short and J 8 bases short, with 20 bases between. TCRdb redid the calling of the reads with MiXCR, one entry per CDR3 protein. Here the sample spans fewer than 250,000 distinct CDR3 sequences, approximately 24% being singletons. The sample was CD8+ T cells from PBMCs. This receptor was taken from a human donor in good health (CMV status not recorded). Some clones in this sample may be carry-over from other donors' samples. V usage is TRBV28 and J usage is TRBJ1-2; tentative D call: TRBD1 (5 bases). The CDR3 region has the DNA TGTGCCAGCACCCGGAGGGGAATGTCTCCGGGCTACACCTTC. This gives the protein CASTRRGMSPGYTF.